These T cell receptor beta chains were read from a single sample in a study of T cell responses to AZD1222 COVID-19 vaccine. The repertoire was sequenced with immunoSEQ multiplex PCR; TCRdb's copy has only in-frame clones and lacks some. The data show roughly 200,000 clones, 90% to 95% seen once. The sample here was peripheral blood, taken 28 days after the second dose of the MenACWY control vaccine. Receptors originate from an adult who received the MenACWY meningococcal vaccine as a control. CDR3s include the opening cysteine and the closing phenylalanine or tryptophan. D genes are given only for firm matches.

- | TRBJ2-3 | TRBV7-7 | 15 | CASSLGGGYTDTQYF | TGTGCTAGCAGCTTAGGAGGGGGCTACACAGATACGCAGTATTTT
- | TRBJ1-2 | TRBV6-6 | 14 | CASSPGGSGYGYTF | TGTGCCAGCAGCCCCGGGGGGTCTGGTTATGGCTACACCTTC
- | TRBJ2-7 | TRBV2 | 14 | CASRLRGVSYEQYF | TGTGCCAGCAGGCTTAGGGGCGTCTCCTACGAGCAGTACTTC
- | TRBJ2-2 | TRBV6-5 | 13 | CAGSRGFAGELFF | TGTGCCGGCAGCCGGGGTTTTGCCGGGGAGCTGTTTTTT
- | TRBJ1-3 | TRBV3-1/TRBV3-2 | 16 | CASSQDWVGAGNTIYF | TGTGCCAGCAGCCAAGATTGGGTGGGGGCCGGAAACACCATATATTTT
- | TRBJ1-6 | TRBV28 | 20 | CASSLYPFGELGTYNSPLHF | TGTGCCAGCAGTTTATATCCCTTTGGTGAGCTAGGCACCTATAATTCACCCCTCCACTTT
TRBD1 | TRBJ2-2 | TRBV19 | 16 | CASSSGTGSDTGELFF | TGTGCCAGTAGTTCAGGGACAGGGTCCGACACCGGGGAGCTGTTTTTT
- | TRBJ2-3 | TRBV7-2 | 16 | CASSLLVGLTEDTQYF | TGTGCCAGCAGCTTACTGGTGGGTCTAACCGAAGATACGCAGTATTTT
- | TRBJ2-2 | TRBV2 | 13 | CASSIGVTGELFF | TGTGCCAGCAGTATAGGGGTAACCGGGGAGCTGTTTTTT
TRBD2 | TRBJ2-5 | TRBV5-1 | 14 | CASSYSGGGETQYF | TGCGCCAGCAGCTATAGCGGGGGTGGGGAGACCCAGTACTTC